The 31 T cell receptor beta chains in this list originate from one sample, sequenced in a study of post-analysis software for immune sequencing data. Findings and caveats of the study: The five TRBV segments detected at higher frequency in patients than in controls included TRBV5-6, TRBV5-1 and TRBV20-1.

Unique molecular identifiers were carried by the TCR beta cDNA libraries. TCRdb reprocessed the PCR reads via MiXCR and lists one record per CDR3 protein. Of 650,000 to 850,000 distinct CDR3 sequences listed, 40% to 55% are singletons. No cognate antigen is known for these TCRs. The sample taken for sequencing was blood. Source of these receptors: a girl between 5 and 17 years old with multiple sclerosis.

The chain couples TRBV6-5 to TRBJ1-1; possible D gene TRBD1, 5 bases. Germline V gene sequence: CDR1 MNHEY, CDR2 SVGAGI. The CDR3 sequence is 14 residues long. Trimming pared 0 bases from V and 4 bases from J, leaving 9 bases between. The chain's CDR3 is CASSYSLGATEAFF. The CDR3 nucleotides read TGTGCCAGCAGTTACTCCCTCGGGGCCACTGAAGCTTTCTTT.

V is TRBV7-8 and J is TRBJ2-3; 10 nucleotides match TRBD1. This CDR3 contains 17 residues. V shed 3 bases, J shed 0 bases, and the junction held 6 bases outside the gene matches. CDR1 and CDR2 (germline): SGHVS, FQNEAQ. CDR3 bases: TGTGCCAGCAGCTTGGGAACGGACAGGGGGAGCACAGATACGCAGTATTTT. Its translation is CASSLGTDRGSTDTQYF.

This chain links TRBV5-1 with TRBJ2-1; 14 bases match TRBD2. The germline V gene has CDR1 SGHRS and CDR2 YFSETQ. The CDR3 is 18 amino acids. Trimming cost V 0 bases and J 5 bases; bases outside gene matches: 7. The CDR3, as DNA: TGCGCCAGCAGCTTGGCCTCGACGGGACTAGCGGGAGACAATGAGCAGTTCTTC. Translation gives CASSLASTGLAGDNEQFF.

Note on this clonotype: Its ends do not fully match the called genes, so a read error is possible. The chain couples TRBV4-3 to TRBJ2-4, with D perhaps TRBD2 (5 bases). The CDR3 runs to 19 residues. CDR1 LGHNA and CDR2 YSLEER come from the germline V gene. The CDR3 nucleotides are TGCGCCGGCAGCCACCCCGAGGGCCGGACTGTAAAAGCCAAAAACATTCAGTACTTC. Protein sequence: CAGSHPEGRTVKAKNIQYF.

This rearrangement joins TRBV27 to TRBJ2-1; 8 bases align to TRBD2. CDR3 length: 16 amino acids. After removal of 5 bases from V and 5 bases from J, the junction contained 11 bases not matched to a gene. CDR1 and CDR2 (germline): MNHEY, SMNVEV (reference sequence). CDR3 nucleotides: TGTGCCAGCAGTCACCCTAGAGCGGGAGCTGACAATGAGCAGTTCTTC. It translates to CASSHPRAGADNEQFF.

V usage is TRBV3-1 and J usage is TRBJ1-2; D gene unclear. V was trimmed by 0 bases and J by 4 bases, leaving 9 bases between them. The CDR3 is 14 amino acids. Germline lookup yields CDR1 LGHDT and CDR2 YNNKEL (reference sequence). The CDR3 reads CASSQESRGYGYTF. In DNA form, the CDR3 reads TGTGCCAGCAGCCAAGAGTCCAGAGGCTATGGCTACACCTTC.

The rearrangement uses TRBV2 and TRBJ2-7; 8 bases are a match to TRBD1. This CDR3 is 12 amino acids long. Germline trimming cut 10 bases from V and 4 bases from J; bases unmatched to any gene: 6. The germline V gene encodes CDR1 SNHLY and CDR2 FYNNEI. CDR3 sequence reads: CATTGVLYEQYF. In DNA, the CDR3 is TGTGCCACGACAGGGGTCCTTTACGAGCAGTACTTC. Complete variable domain (other parts from reference TRBV2 and TRBJ2-7): EPEVTQTPSHQVTQMGQEVILRCVPISNHLYFYWYRQILGQKVEFLVSFYNNEISEKSEIFDDQFSVERPDGSNFTLKIRSTKLEDSAMYFCATTGVLYEQYFGPGTRLTVT.

The J gene is TRBJ2-7, the V gene TRBV7-2, with D tentatively TRBD2 (6 bases). Trimming removed 1 base at V and 6 bases at J, with 13 bases between. The CDR3 contains 14 residues. CDR1 and CDR2 (germline): SGHTA, FQGNSA. CDR3 sequence (DNA): TGTGCCAGCAGCTTAGAAGCGGGCAACTGCGAGCAGTACTTC. The encoded protein is CASSLEAGNCEQYF.

The genes are TRBV9 and TRBJ1-2; the match to TRBD1 covers 8 bases. Trimming at V came to 0 bases and at J to 4 bases, leaving 5 bases not matched to a gene. Germline V gene lookup returns CDR1 SGDLS and CDR2 YYNGEE. This CDR3 has 15 amino acids. This chain's CDR3 is CASSVDGQGPYGYTF. CDR3 sequence (DNA): TGTGCCAGCAGCGTAGATGGACAGGGCCCCTATGGCTACACCTTC. Using reference TRBV9 and TRBJ1-2 for the parts outside the CDR3, the full variable domain is DSGVTQTPKHLITATGQRVTLRCSPRSGDLSVYWYQQSLDQGLQFLIQYYNGEERAKGNILERFSAQQFPDLHSELNLSSLELGDSALYFCASSVDGQGPYGYTFGSGTRLTVV.

This clonotype appeared a few times. The chain couples TRBV9 to TRBJ2-4; 11 bases match TRBD1. With 4 bases clipped from V and 6 bases from J, the junction kept 6 bases outside the gene matches. The CDR3 is made up of 15 amino acids. Germline loops: CDR1 SGDLS, CDR2 YYNGEE. CDR3 sequence reads: CASSSGTGGGNIQYF. The CDR3 bases are TGTGCCAGCAGCTCCGGGACAGGGGGAGGAAACATTCAGTACTTC.

The chain employs TRBV30 and TRBJ2-3; D gene unclear. CDR3 length: 11 residues. Germline V lookup: CDR1 GTSNPN, CDR2 SVGIG (reference sequence). V lost 4 bases and J lost 5, with 7 bases in between. Written as DNA, the CDR3 is TGTGCCTGGATTTTAGGAGATACGCAGTATTTT. It specifies CAWILGDTQYF.

The genes are TRBV5-6 and TRBJ2-4; possible D gene TRBD2, 5 bases. The DNA end favors TRBJ2-7, so the J call may be wrong. The V gene's germline CDR1 is SGHDT and CDR2 YYEEEE. This CDR3 spans 13 amino acids. In DNA form, the CDR3 reads TGTGCCAGCAGCTTAAGTAGCGCCTACGAGCAGTACTTC. Translation gives CASSLSSAYEQYF.

CDR3 coding DNA: TGTGCCAGCAGACCCCCGGGGGGTGAGCAGTACTTC. Its translation is CASRPPGGEQYF. J is TRBJ2-1 and V is TRBV6-2 or TRBV6-3; 7 positions match TRBD2. TRBJ2-7 explains the end of the DNA better; the J call may be wrong. There are 12 residues in the CDR3. The germline V gene has CDR1 MNHEY and CDR2 SVGEGT.

This clonotype came up a few times. V is TRBV12-3 or TRBV12-4 and J is TRBJ1-5; D is unclear. V was trimmed by 6 bases and J by 9 bases, leaving 21 bases between them. This CDR3 contains 15 residues. Here the CDR3 DNA reads TGTGCCAGCAGCTACGACGCTGCCCTCGGGGTGCCCCAGCATTTT. Translating gives CASSYDAALGVPQHF.

This chain links TRBV12-3 or TRBV12-4 with TRBJ2-7; 7 bases are shared with TRBD2. Trimming at V came to 4 bases and at J to 0 bases, leaving 6 bases not matched to a gene. This CDR3 spans 15 amino acids. The CDR3 loop reads CASSSREEYSYEQYF. The DNA of the CDR3 is TGTGCCAGCAGTTCCCGGGAGGAGTACTCCTACGAGCAGTACTTC.

This clonotype showed up just a few times. The V gene is TRBV6-5, the J gene TRBJ2-3; 9 positions match TRBD1. Germline V lookup: CDR1 MNHEY, CDR2 SVGAGI. V was clipped by 6 bases and J by 6 bases; unmatched bases: 10. CDR3 length equals 15 residues. The CDR3 loop reads CASSDGQGPSDTQYF. The CDR3 bases are TGTGCCAGCAGCGATGGACAGGGGCCATCGGATACGCAGTATTTT.

The V gene is TRBV5-1, the J gene TRBJ1-2; 7 bases agree with TRBD1. Losses at the gene ends were 3 bases for V and 6 bases for J; bases not matched to a gene: 8. CDR1 SGHRS and CDR2 YFSETQ come from the germline V gene. The CDR3 sequence is 14 residues long. The CDR3 here is CASSWDGTVDGYTF. The CDR3 DNA sequence: TGCGCCAGCAGCTGGGACGGGACAGTAGATGGCTACACCTTC.

This clonotype showed up just a few times. V gene TRBV28 combines with J gene TRBJ2-7, with D perhaps matching TRBD2 (6 bases). Germline CDR1 MDHEN, CDR2 SYDVKM. This CDR3 is built from 13 residues. V lost 6 bases to trimming and J lost 3 bases, with 12 bases between them. Written as DNA, the CDR3 is TGTGCCAGCAGCCGGGGAGGTTTCTACGAGCAGTACTTC. Translation: CASSRGGFYEQYF.

V and J are TRBV6-6 and TRBJ1-2; possibly TRBD1 for D (6 bases). Trimming took 6 bases from V and 0 from J, leaving 11 bases between them. The germline CDR1 and CDR2 sequences are MNHNY and SVGAGI (reference sequence). This CDR3 region has 14 residues. The CDR3 protein is CASRPEGANYGYTF. The CDR3 DNA reads TGTGCCAGCAGACCCGAGGGGGCTAACTATGGCTACACCTTC.

The J gene is TRBJ2-5, the V gene TRBV20-1, with D possibly TRBD1 on 6 matching bases. CDR1 DFQATT and CDR2 SNEGSKA come from the germline V gene (reference sequence). The CDR3 has 14 amino acids. V shed 3 bases and J shed 7 bases, with 18 bases lying between them. Here the CDR3 reads CSASDRSKQGTQYF. The DNA for the CDR3 is TGCAGTGCTAGCGACAGGAGCAAACAGGGGACCCAGTACTTC.

This chain uses TRBV12-3 or TRBV12-4 with TRBJ2-6; 10 bases are a match to TRBD1. Trimming removed 8 bases from V and 4 bases from J; junction bases left unmatched: 8. CDR3 length: 16 residues. CDR3 loop: CASLGQGTLGANVLTF. The DNA of the CDR3 is TGTGCCAGCTTGGGACAGGGGACTTTAGGGGCCAACGTCCTGACTTTC.

The rearrangement joins TRBV11-2 to TRBJ2-7; D possibly corresponds to TRBD2 (6 bases). This CDR3 is built from 12 residues. Germline-derived CDR1 and CDR2 are SGHAT and FQNNGV. V was clipped by 4 bases and J by 7 bases, with 11 bases between them. This CDR3 is CASSWRGREQYF. The DNA for the CDR3 is TGTGCCAGCAGCTGGAGGGGAAGGGAGCAGTACTTC.

The chain recombines TRBV20-1 with TRBJ2-6; D is undetermined. V lost 6 bases, J lost 0 bases, and 15 bases lay in between. CDR1 is DFQATT, CDR2 SNEGSKA, per germline (reference sequence). The CDR3 runs to 16 residues. As DNA, the CDR3 is TGCAGTGCGAGACCAAGAATACGCTCTGGGGCCAACGTCCTGACTTTC. This codes for CSARPRIRSGANVLTF.

V usage is TRBV4-2 and J usage is TRBJ2-1, with D possibly TRBD2 on 6 matching bases. The CDR3 contains 15 residues. Germline V gene lookup returns CDR1 LGHNA and CDR2 YNFKEQ. The V and J ends lost 2 bases and 4 bases respectively, with 12 bases between them. Here the CDR3 DNA reads TGTGCCAGCAGCCAACCAATCGGGACTTACAATGAGCAGTTCTTC. Its protein is CASSQPIGTYNEQFF.

V usage is TRBV5-1 and J usage is TRBJ1-2; no reliable D call. CDR1 and CDR2 from the germline V gene are SGHRS and YFSETQ. With 4 bases removed from V and 8 bases from J, the gap between germline ends came to 15 bases. The CDR3 has 13 amino acids. CDR3 sequence reads: CASSAALSYGYTF. The CDR3 coding sequence is TGCGCCAGCAGCGCCGCACTTTCGTACGGCTACACCTTC.

V and J are TRBV6-2 or TRBV6-3 and TRBJ1-2; TRBD1 is a possible D gene (6 bases). The germline V and J ends were trimmed by 5 bases and 0 bases, with 7 bases remaining between them. Germline-derived CDR1 and CDR2 are MNHEY and SVGEGT. CDR3 length: 13 residues. Here the CDR3 reads CASSGGSNYGYTF. CDR3 bases: TGTGCCAGCAGTGGGGGCTCTAACTATGGCTACACCTTC.

This clonotype has just a few counts. The chain is built from TRBV11-2 and TRBJ2-3; 7 bases agree with TRBD2. The germline V gene encodes CDR1 SGHAT and CDR2 FQNNGV. There are 16 residues in the CDR3. V was pared by 1 base and J by 5 bases, with 9 bases of the junction left unmatched. The CDR3 here is CASSLGSGLVLDTQYF. The CDR3 DNA reads TGTGCCAGCAGCTTAGGCTCTGGACTAGTGTTAGATACGCAGTATTTT.

The table lists this clonotype with a count of one. The V call is TRBV5-1, the J call TRBJ2-1; D might be TRBD1 (6 bases). This CDR3 is built from 17 residues. V gave up 0 bases and J gave up 12 bases, with 25 bases separating them. Germline V gene sequence: CDR1 SGHRS, CDR2 YFSETQ. CDR3 residues: CASSLVNTGMRSLGQFF. For the CDR3, the DNA is TGCGCCAGCAGCTTGGTTAATACAGGGATGCGGTCCCTCGGGCAGTTCTTC.

V gene TRBV28 combines with J gene TRBJ2-5, with TRBD2 matching 10 bases. V lost 3 bases to trimming and J lost 1 base; unmatched junction nucleotides: 5. Germline CDR1 reads MDHEN; CDR2 reads SYDVKM. The CDR3 has 16 residues. The CDR3 protein is CASSFLAGAIQETQYF. CDR3 coding DNA: TGTGCCAGCAGTTTTCTAGCGGGAGCTATCCAAGAGACCCAGTACTTC.

The V call is TRBV10-3, the J call TRBJ2-1; 7 positions match TRBD1. Germline V gene lookup returns CDR1 ENHRY and CDR2 SYGVKD. This CDR3 spans 14 amino acids. With 10 bases clipped from V and 1 base from J, the junction kept 7 bases outside the gene matches. CDR3 nucleotides: TGTGCCACGGGGACAGTCGAATCCTACAATGAGCAGTTCTTC. Protein product: CATGTVESYNEQFF.

The chain uses TRBV9 and TRBJ2-5; 10 bases line up with TRBD2. Trimming cost V 0 bases and J 11 bases; bases outside gene matches: 10. Per the germline V gene, CDR1 is SGDLS and CDR2 is YYNGEE. The length of the CDR3 is 15 residues. CDR3 amino acids: CASSVVSGRGHEQYF. CDR3 in DNA: TGTGCCAGCAGCGTAGTCAGCGGGAGGGGCCATGAGCAGTACTTC.